The 15 T cell receptor beta chains reported below all come from one sample, sequenced in a study of blood T cell repertoires in COVID-19. The data were produced by immunoSEQ multiplex PCR, yet TCRdb's version contains in-frame clones alone and is incomplete. The sample gives 250,000 to 300,000 clones, over 80% of which show up once; approximately 1.3% is in the top ten. Sequencing input: PBMCs or T cells enriched from blood (not recorded which). The receptor source for this set is a human donor in a cohort exposed to, infected with or recovered from COVID-19 (not recorded which). The donor label of this sample is uncertain.

This chain links TRBV20-1 with TRBJ1-2; TRBD1 matches at 7 bases. Per germline, CDR1 DFQATT and CDR2 SNEGSKA (reference sequence). With V trimmed by 3 bases and J by 3 bases, 4 bases remained unmatched. CDR3 length: 13 amino acids. In DNA form, the CDR3 reads TGCAGTGCTAGTGACAGGGTTCACTATGGCTACACCTTC. Translation: CSASDRVHYGYTF.

The chain joins TRBV19 to TRBJ2-7; the match to TRBD1 covers 9 bases. V gave up 5 bases and J gave up 5 bases; unmatched junction bases: 4. The germline V gene encodes CDR1 LNHDA and CDR2 SQIVND (reference sequence). CDR3 length: 13 residues. CDR3 in DNA: TGTGCCAGTAGTCCGGGGACAGGGAACGAGCAGTACTTC. Its translation: CASSPGTGNEQYF. The complete variable domain, with remaining parts taken from reference TRBV19 and TRBJ2-7, reads DGGITQSPKYLFRKEGQNVTLSCEQNLNHDAMYWYRQDPGQGLRLIYYSQIVNDFQKGDIAEGYSVSREKKESFPLTVTSAQKNPTAFYLCASSPGTGNEQYFGPGTRLTVT.

This chain links TRBV4-1 with TRBJ2-5; 12 nucleotides agree with TRBD2. V was pared by 0 bases and J by 4 bases, with 9 bases of the junction left unmatched. Per germline, CDR1 MGHRA and CDR2 YSYEKL. This CDR3 has 18 amino acids. This chain's CDR3 is CASSQEWLAGGEGETQYF. CDR3 coding DNA: TGCGCCAGCAGCCAAGAGTGGCTAGCGGGGGGGGAGGGAGAGACCCAGTACTTC.

The chain has TRBV7-8 and TRBJ1-1; 8 bases are shared with TRBD1. This CDR3 is built from 17 residues. Germline assignment: CDR1 SGHVS and CDR2 FQNEAQ. The V and J ends lost 3 bases and 4 bases, in that order; junction bases with no gene match: 13. This chain's CDR3 is CASSFRLRQGAGTEAFF. The CDR3 DNA follows: TGTGCCAGCAGCTTCCGCCTTAGGCAGGGGGCTGGCACTGAAGCTTTCTTT. Full variable domain (rest looked up from reference TRBV7-8 and TRBJ1-1): GAGVSQSPRYKVAKRGQDVALRCDPISGHVSLFWYQQALGQGPEFLTYFQNEAQLDKSGLPSDRFFAERPEGSVSTLKIQRTQQEDSAVYLCASSFRLRQGAGTEAFFGQGTRLTVV.

The chain links TRBV9 to TRBJ2-5; 7 bases match TRBD2. Germline V lookup: CDR1 SGDLS, CDR2 YYNGEE. The CDR3 consists of 15 residues. The V and J ends lost 3 bases and 4 bases, in that order; junction bases with no gene match: 9. The CDR3 coding sequence is TGTGCCAGCAGCGCCGACCCGGGGGGAATAGAGACCCAGTACTTC. Translating gives CASSADPGGIETQYF.

The V call is TRBV4-2, the J call TRBJ1-1; D uncertain. The CDR3 contains 13 residues. Germline CDR1 is LGHNA and CDR2 is YNFKEQ. V was trimmed by 0 bases and J by 8 bases, leaving 10 bases between them. The CDR3 sequence: CASSQERWREAFF. The CDR3 nucleotides are TGTGCCAGCAGCCAAGAGAGATGGAGGGAAGCTTTCTTT.

The chain employs TRBV11-2 and TRBJ1-2; TRBD1 is a possible D gene (5 bases). CDR1 SGHAT and CDR2 FQNNGV come from the germline V gene. The V end lost 4 bases, the J end lost 5 bases, and 11 bases lay between the germline ends. The CDR3 runs to 13 residues. The DNA of the CDR3 is TGTGCCAGCAGCTCCCCCCGGGGGTATGGCTACACCTTC. This gives the protein CASSSPRGYGYTF.

This clone appeared a single time. The chain uses TRBV3-1 (or the pseudogene TRBV3-2) and TRBJ2-1; 9 bases map to TRBD1. Losses at the gene ends were 6 bases for V and 5 bases for J; bases not matched to a gene: 8. This CDR3 contains 15 residues. The germline V gene encodes CDR1 LGHDT and CDR2 YNNKEL (reference sequence). The CDR3 region is CASSPQGAPHNEQFF. CDR3 DNA: TGTGCCAGCAGTCCACAGGGGGCCCCCCACAATGAGCAGTTCTTC.

The chain carries TRBV19 and TRBJ2-2; possible D gene TRBD1, 6 bases. With 4 bases removed from V and 5 bases from J, the gap between germline ends came to 17 bases. The CDR3 has 16 amino acids. Germline V gene lookup returns CDR1 LNHDA and CDR2 SQIVND (reference sequence). CDR3 amino acids: CASSNGQIRGTGELFF. DNA of the CDR3: TGTGCCAGTAGTAACGGACAGATAAGAGGGACCGGGGAGCTGTTTTTT.

The chain combines TRBV3-1 (or the pseudogene TRBV3-2) with TRBJ2-4; no clear D. V lost 1 base and J 6 bases, leaving 13 bases between the germline ends. The CDR3 totals 15 residues. From germline, CDR1 is LGHDT and CDR2 YNNKEL (reference sequence). CDR3 nucleotides: TGTGCCAGCAGCCAAGGGAGCTACGAAAGAAACATTCAGTACTTC. It codes for CASSQGSYERNIQYF.

This clone was seen only a few times. The gene calls are TRBV7-9 and TRBJ1-2, with a possible D match to TRBD1 (6 bases). CDR1 is SEHNR, CDR2 FQNEAQ, per germline (reference sequence). Trimming shortened V by 4 bases and J by 8 bases, and 11 bases separated the two germline ends. This CDR3 comprises 12 residues. The CDR3: CASSSRTEGYTF. CDR3 sequence (DNA): TGTGCCAGCAGCTCTCGGACAGAAGGCTACACCTTC.

The rearrangement uses TRBV29-1 and TRBJ2-7; D is undetermined. V lost 7 bases and J 3 bases, leaving 10 bases between the germline ends. The CDR3 runs 11 residues. The germline V gene has CDR1 SQVTM and CDR2 ANQGSEA. The CDR3 DNA reads as TGCAGCGCCGGCTTACACTACGAGCAGTACTTC. It encodes CSAGLHYEQYF.

The chain uses TRBV27 and TRBJ2-7; the D is unclear. V was shortened by 3 bases and J by 0 bases, with 9 bases between the two germline ends. CDR1 is MNHEY, CDR2 SMNVEV, per germline (reference sequence). CDR3 length: 14 amino acids. CDR3 nucleotide sequence: TGTGCCAGCAGTTTTAGAGAGAGCTCCTACGAGCAGTACTTC. Its translation: CASSFRESSYEQYF.

In this sample, this clone turned up many times. The chain joins TRBV7-3 to TRBJ2-7; possible D gene TRBD1, 6 bases. V was clipped by 1 base and J by 4 bases, with 14 bases between them. Germline CDR1 reads SGHTA; CDR2 reads FQGTGA. The CDR3 has 15 amino acids. Here the CDR3 reads CASSLIHGRGYEQYF. The DNA for the CDR3 is TGTGCCAGCAGCTTAATTCACGGCAGGGGTTACGAGCAGTACTTC.

The gene calls are TRBV5-1 and TRBJ2-1; 9 nucleotides line up with TRBD1. The germline V gene has CDR1 SGHRS and CDR2 YFSETQ. This CDR3 is built from 14 residues. J was trimmed by 10 bases and V by 0 bases; bases with no gene match: 5. The CDR3: CASSLDGTGNEQFF. CDR3 nucleotide sequence: TGCGCCAGCAGCTTGGATGGGACAGGGAACGAGCAGTTCTTC.